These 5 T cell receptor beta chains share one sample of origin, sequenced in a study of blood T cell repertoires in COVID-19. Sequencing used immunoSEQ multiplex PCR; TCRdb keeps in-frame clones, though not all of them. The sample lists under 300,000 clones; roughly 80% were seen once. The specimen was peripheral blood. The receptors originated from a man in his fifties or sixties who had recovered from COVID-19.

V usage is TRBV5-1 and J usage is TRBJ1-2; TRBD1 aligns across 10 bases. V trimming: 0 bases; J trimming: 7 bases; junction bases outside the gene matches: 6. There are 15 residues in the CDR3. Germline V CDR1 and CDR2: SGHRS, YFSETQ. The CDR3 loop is CASSLETGGLSGYTF. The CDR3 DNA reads TGCGCCAGCAGCTTGGAGACAGGGGGCTTATCTGGCTACACCTTC.

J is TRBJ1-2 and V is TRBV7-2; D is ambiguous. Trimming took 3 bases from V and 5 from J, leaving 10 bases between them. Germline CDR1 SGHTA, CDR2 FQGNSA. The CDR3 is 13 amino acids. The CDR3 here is CASSLLRAYGYTF. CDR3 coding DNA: TGTGCCAGCAGCTTGTTAAGAGCTTATGGCTACACCTTC.

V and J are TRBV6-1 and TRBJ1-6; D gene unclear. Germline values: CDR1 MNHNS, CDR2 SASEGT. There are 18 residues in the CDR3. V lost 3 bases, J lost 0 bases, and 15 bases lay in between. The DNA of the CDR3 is TGTGCCAGCAGTGACAAACTTCGGTGGAGCTCCTATAATTCACCCCTCCACTTT. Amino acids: CASSDKLRWSSYNSPLHF.

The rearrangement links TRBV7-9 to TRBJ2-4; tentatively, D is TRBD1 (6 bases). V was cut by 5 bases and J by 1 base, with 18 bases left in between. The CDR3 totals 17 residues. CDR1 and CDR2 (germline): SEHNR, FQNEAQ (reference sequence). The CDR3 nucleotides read TGTGCCAGCAGCACACCAACCTTAACAGGGGCCAAAAACATTCAGTACTTC. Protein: CASSTPTLTGAKNIQYF.

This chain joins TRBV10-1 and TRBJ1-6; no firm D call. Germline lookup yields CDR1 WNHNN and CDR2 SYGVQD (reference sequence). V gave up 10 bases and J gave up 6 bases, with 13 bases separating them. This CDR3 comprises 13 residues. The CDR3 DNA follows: TGCGCCACCGAGACGCGGAGTAATTCACCCCTCCACTTT. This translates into CATETRSNSPLHF.